The 2 T cell receptor beta chains reported below all come from one sample, sequenced in a study of cytomegalovirus exposure and HLA in healthy donors. PCR used 60 Vbeta primers and 13 Jbeta primers. TCRdb's copy holds only in-frame clones and misses some; the assay was immunoSEQ multiplex PCR. The sample shows about 140,000 clones, nearly 80% of them seen only once. The sequencing sample was made of PBMCs. These receptor sequences come from a male donor in good health and CMV-seronegative.

The J gene is TRBJ2-7, the V gene TRBV10-3; 8 nucleotides align to TRBD1. CDR1 is ENHRY and CDR2 is SYGVKD in the germline V gene. The trim removed 5 bases at V and 5 bases at J, leaving 8 bases unmatched. CDR3 length: 14 residues. In DNA, the CDR3 is TGTGCCATCAGTTTGGACAGGGATCTCAACGAGCAGTACTTC. Encoded protein: CAISLDRDLNEQYF.

This chain joins TRBV5-8 and TRBJ1-1; weak D call: TRBD1 (5 bases). The CDR3 consists of 15 residues. Germline CDR1 and CDR2: SGHTS and YDEGEE. Trimming took 3 bases from V and 0 from J, leaving 12 bases between them. The CDR3 nucleotides read TGTGCCAGCAGCTCGGGGACTTTCATGAACACTGAAGCTTTCTTT. Protein: CASSSGTFMNTEAFF.